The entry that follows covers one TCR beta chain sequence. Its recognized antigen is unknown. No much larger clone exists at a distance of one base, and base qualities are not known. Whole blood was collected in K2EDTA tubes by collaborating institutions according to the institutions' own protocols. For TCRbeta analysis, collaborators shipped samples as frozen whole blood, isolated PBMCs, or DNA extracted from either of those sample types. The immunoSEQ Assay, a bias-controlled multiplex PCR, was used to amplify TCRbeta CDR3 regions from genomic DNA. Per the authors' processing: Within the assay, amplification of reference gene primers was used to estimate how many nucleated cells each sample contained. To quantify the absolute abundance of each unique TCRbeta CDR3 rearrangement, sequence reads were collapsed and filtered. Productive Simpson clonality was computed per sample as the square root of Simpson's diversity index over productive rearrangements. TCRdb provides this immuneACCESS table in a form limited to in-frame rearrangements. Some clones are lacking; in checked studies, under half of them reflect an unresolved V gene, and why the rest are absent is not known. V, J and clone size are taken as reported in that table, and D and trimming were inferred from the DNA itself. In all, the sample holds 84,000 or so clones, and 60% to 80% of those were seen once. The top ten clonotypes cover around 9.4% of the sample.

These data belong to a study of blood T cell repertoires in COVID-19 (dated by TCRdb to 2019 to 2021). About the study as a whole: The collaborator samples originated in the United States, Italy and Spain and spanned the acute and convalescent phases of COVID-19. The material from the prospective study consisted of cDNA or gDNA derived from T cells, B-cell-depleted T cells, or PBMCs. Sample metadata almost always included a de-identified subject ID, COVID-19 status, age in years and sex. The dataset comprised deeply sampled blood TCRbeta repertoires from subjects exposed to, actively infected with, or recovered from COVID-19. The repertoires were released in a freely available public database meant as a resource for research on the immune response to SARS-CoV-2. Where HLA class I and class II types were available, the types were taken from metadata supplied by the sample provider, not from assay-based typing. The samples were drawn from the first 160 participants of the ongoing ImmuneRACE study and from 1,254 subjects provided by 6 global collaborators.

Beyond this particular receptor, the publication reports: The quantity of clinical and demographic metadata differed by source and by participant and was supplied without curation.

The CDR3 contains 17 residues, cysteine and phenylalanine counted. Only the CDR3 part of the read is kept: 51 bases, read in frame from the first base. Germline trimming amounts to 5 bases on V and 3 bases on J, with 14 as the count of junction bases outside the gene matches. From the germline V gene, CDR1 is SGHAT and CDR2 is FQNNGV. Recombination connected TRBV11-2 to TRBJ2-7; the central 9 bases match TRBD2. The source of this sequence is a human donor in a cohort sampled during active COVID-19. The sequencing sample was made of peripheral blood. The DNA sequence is TGTGCCAGCAGCCCCCGGGGGATAGCGGGGGACATCTACGAGCAGTACTTC. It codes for CASSPRGIAGDIYEQYF. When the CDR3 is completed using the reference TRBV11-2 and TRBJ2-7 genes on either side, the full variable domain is EAGVAQSPRYKIIEKRQSVAFWCNPISGHATLYWYQQILGQGPKLLIQFQNNGVVDDSQLPKDRFSAERLKGVDSTLKIQPAKLEDSAVYLCASSPRGIAGDIYEQYFGPGTRLTVT.